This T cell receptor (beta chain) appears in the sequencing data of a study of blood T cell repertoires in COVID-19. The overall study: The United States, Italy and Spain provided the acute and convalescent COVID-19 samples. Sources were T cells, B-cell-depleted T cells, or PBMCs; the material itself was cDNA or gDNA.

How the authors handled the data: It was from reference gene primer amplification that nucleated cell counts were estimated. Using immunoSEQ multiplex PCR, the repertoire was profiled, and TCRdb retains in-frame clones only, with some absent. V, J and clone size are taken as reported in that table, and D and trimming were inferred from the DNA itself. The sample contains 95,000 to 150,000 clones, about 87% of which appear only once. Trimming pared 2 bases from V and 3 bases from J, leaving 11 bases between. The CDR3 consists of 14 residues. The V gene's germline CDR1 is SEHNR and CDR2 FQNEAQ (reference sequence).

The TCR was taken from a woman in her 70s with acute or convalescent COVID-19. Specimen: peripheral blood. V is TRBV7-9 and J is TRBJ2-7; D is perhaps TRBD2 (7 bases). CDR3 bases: TGTGCCAGCAGCTTAAGGGGGGGCGGCTACGAGCAGTACTTC. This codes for CASSLRGGGYEQYF.